The 16 T cell receptor beta chains presented below share a single source sample, sequenced in a study of identical twins. From the 5' RACE reads, TCRdb called clonotypes with MiXCR, one entry per CDR3 protein. The sample carries 450,000 or so distinct CDR3 sequences, over 11% recorded once. These data were also reused for a study on yellow fever vaccine responses in identical twins.

The specimen was CD4+ T cells sorted from blood. The receptors here all came from a young woman in good health.

The CDR3 coding sequence is TGTGCCATCAGTGACCGGACTAGCGGGACCGCCTACGAGCAGTACTTC. Amino acid sequence: CAISDRTSGTAYEQYF. The gene calls are TRBV10-3 and TRBJ2-7; 12 nucleotides line up with TRBD2. Germline-derived CDR1 and CDR2 are ENHRY and SYGVKD. With 3 bases clipped from V and 2 bases from J, the junction kept 5 bases outside the gene matches. This CDR3 contains 16 residues.

This clonotype has ten or more counts. This chain links TRBV12-3 or TRBV12-4 with TRBJ1-5, with D uncertain. This CDR3 contains 15 residues. Trimming removed 7 bases at V and 1 base at J, with 14 bases between. This CDR3 is CASTVTLGSNQPQHF. The CDR3 region has the DNA TGTGCCAGCACCGTGACCCTGGGGAGCAATCAGCCCCAGCATTTT.

V gene TRBV7-9 combines with J gene TRBJ2-5; perhaps TRBD2 as D (5 bases). Trimming shortened V by 7 bases and J by 9 bases, and 21 bases separated the two germline ends. There are 14 residues in the CDR3. CDR1 and CDR2 (germline): SEHNR, FQNEAQ (reference sequence). The CDR3 sequence is CASIKIEDSGSQYF. The CDR3 DNA reads TGTGCCAGCATCAAGATCGAAGATTCGGGGTCCCAGTACTTC.

This clonotype was seen only a few times. This sequence joins TRBV5-1 and TRBJ2-3; D is unclear. V lost 4 bases and J 3 bases, leaving 6 bases between the germline ends. CDR3 length: 12 amino acids. Germline assignment: CDR1 SGHRS and CDR2 YFSETQ. The CDR3 loop is CASSIQTDTQYF. The CDR3, as DNA: TGCGCCAGCAGCATACAGACAGATACGCAGTATTTT. The complete variable domain, with remaining parts taken from reference TRBV5-1 and TRBJ2-3, reads KAGVTQTPRYLIKTRGQQVTLSCSPISGHRSVSWYQQTPGQGLQFLFEYFSETQRNKGNFPGRFSGRQFSNSRSEMNVSTLELGDSALYLCASSIQTDTQYFGPGTRLTVL.

The rearrangement uses TRBV12-3 or TRBV12-4 and TRBJ2-7, with 9 bases matching TRBD2. The trim removed 3 bases at V and 2 bases at J, leaving 8 bases unmatched. This CDR3 is built from 16 residues. The CDR3 region is CASSFGLLAGTYEQYF. The CDR3 region has the DNA TGTGCCAGCAGTTTCGGTCTACTAGCGGGCACCTACGAGCAGTACTTC.

This clonotype was observed many times. V is TRBV20-1 and J is TRBJ1-5; weak D call: TRBD1 (6 bases). Between the trimmed V and J ends, which lost 4 bases and 7 bases, there was a span of 14 bases. The V gene's germline CDR1 is DFQATT and CDR2 SNEGSKA (reference sequence). The CDR3 sequence is 13 residues long. CDR3 bases: TGCAGTGCTATGGAACAGGGCGGGCAGCCCCAGCATTTT. It is translated as CSAMEQGGQPQHF.

This chain links TRBV27 with TRBJ2-6; D remains ambiguous. The CDR3 totals 14 residues. V shed 5 bases and J shed 0 bases, with 5 bases lying between them. Germline CDR1 reads MNHEY; CDR2 reads SMNVEV (reference sequence). This chain's CDR3 is CASSNSSGANVLTF. CDR3 nucleotides: TGTGCCAGCAGTAACAGCTCTGGGGCCAACGTCCTGACTTTC.

This clonotype was found a few times. The chain carries TRBV3-1 and TRBJ2-5; 8 bases are shared with TRBD1. The CDR3 sequence is 14 residues long. Per the germline V gene, CDR1 is LGHDT and CDR2 is YNNKEL (reference sequence). The V gene end was trimmed by 1 base and the J gene end by 5 bases; junction bases not matched to a gene: 3. The CDR3 nucleotides read TGTGCCAGCAGCCAAGTTCAGGGGGCGGAGACCCAGTACTTC. This encodes CASSQVQGAETQYF.

The V and J genes are TRBV3-1 and TRBJ2-3, with 7 bases fitting TRBD2. J lost 3 bases, V lost 8 bases, and 8 bases had no gene match. CDR1 LGHDT and CDR2 YNNKEL come from the germline V gene (reference sequence). The CDR3 length is 14 residues. CDR3 nucleotide sequence: TGTGCCAGCGCCGGCCGGGGAGGGACAGATACGCAGTATTTT. Translation: CASAGRGGTDTQYF.

This clonotype was detected many times. The genes are TRBV3-1 and TRBJ1-5; tentative D call: TRBD1 (6 bases). Germline CDR1 is LGHDT and CDR2 is YNNKEL (reference sequence). The length of the CDR3 is 15 residues. Trimming left V 5 bases short and J 1 base short, with 12 bases between. The DNA for the CDR3 is TGTGCCAGCAGCTTAGGGACAAGGAGCAATCAGCCCCAGCATTTT. Translated: CASSLGTRSNQPQHF.

This clonotype showed up many times. The rearrangement uses TRBV11-3 and TRBJ1-6; D might be TRBD1 (5 bases). V lost 5 bases, J lost 5 bases, and 10 bases lay in between. Germline V gives CDR1 SGHNT, CDR2 YENEEA. The CDR3 length is 14 residues. The CDR3 DNA follows: TGTGCCAGCAGCGGGGGACGGAATAATTCACCCCTCCACTTT. Protein: CASSGGRNNSPLHF.

The rearrangement uses TRBV20-1 and TRBJ2-5; possible D gene TRBD1, 5 bases. The CDR3 sequence is 14 residues long. Per the germline V gene, CDR1 is DFQATT and CDR2 is SNEGSKA (reference sequence). V gave up 7 bases and J gave up 5 bases, with 20 bases separating them. Here the CDR3 reads CSVEKAGRTETQYF. CDR3 nucleotides: TGCAGTGTCGAAAAGGCAGGGCGGACCGAGACCCAGTACTTC.

The chain couples TRBV18 to TRBJ2-3, with no clear D. Trimming pared 0 bases from V and 3 bases from J, leaving 13 bases between. CDR1 KGHSH and CDR2 LQKENI come from the germline V gene. The CDR3 has 16 residues. CDR3 coding DNA: TGTGCCAGCTCACCACCGTCGTCTCTAATAACAGATACGCAGTATTTT. Its protein product is CASSPPSSLITDTQYF.

This clonotype occurred many times. This chain connects TRBV29-1 to TRBJ2-7, with 8 bases that match TRBD2. The germline CDR1 and CDR2 sequences are SQVTM and ANQGSEA. The V segment lost 6 bases and the J segment 5 bases; nucleotides outside the gene matches: 15. This CDR3 contains 15 residues. This chain's CDR3 is CSVAPGVAGLHEQYF. CDR3 DNA sequence: TGCAGCGTAGCCCCCGGAGTAGCGGGGTTACACGAGCAGTACTTC.

The chain is built from TRBV3-1 and TRBJ2-1; the match to TRBD2 covers 8 bases. The CDR3 loop spans 17 amino acids. Trimming removed 0 bases from V and 7 bases from J; junction bases left unmatched: 11. Germline V gives CDR1 LGHDT, CDR2 YNNKEL (reference sequence). The CDR3 DNA follows: TGTGCCAGCAGCCAAGATATCTCGCGGGAGGTAGGAAATGAGCAGTTCTTC. This encodes CASSQDISREVGNEQFF.

This chain joins TRBV5-1 and TRBJ2-3; 10 bases align to TRBD2. CDR1 and CDR2 (germline): SGHRS, YFSETQ. The CDR3 spans 16 residues. J lost 2 bases, V lost 0 bases, and 3 bases had no gene match. This chain's CDR3 is CASSLGTSGYTDTQYF. In DNA, the CDR3 is TGCGCCAGCAGCTTGGGGACTAGCGGTTACACAGATACGCAGTATTTT. The entire variable domain, with the rest obtained from reference TRBV5-1 and TRBJ2-3, is as follows: KAGVTQTPRYLIKTRGQQVTLSCSPISGHRSVSWYQQTPGQGLQFLFEYFSETQRNKGNFPGRFSGRQFSNSRSEMNVSTLELGDSALYLCASSLGTSGYTDTQYFGPGTRLTVL.